The clone carrying this TCR beta chain was seen once. Its antigen is not identified. In the study's own analysis: Without quality scores, immunoSEQ junctional reads could not be filtered like full-length reads. This table comes from immunoSEQ multiplex PCR, and its TCRdb copy is limited to in-frame clones, with some not included. That table gives V, J and clone size, and the DNA gave D and trimming. Of 400,000 to 600,000 clones detected, around 79% appear once; the ten largest clones hold over 10%. For genomic DNA, unsorted samples relied on approximately 81 million PBMCs. CDR3 length: 13 amino acids. V lost 6 bases, J lost 1 base, and 9 bases lay in between. Germline V gene sequence: CDR1 SEHNR, CDR2 FQNEAQ (reference sequence). These data belong to a study of shared clonotypes between healthy human individuals. Findings and limits, study-wide: The represented genetic and exposure-history diversity was limited by the small number of donors.

The chain has TRBV7-9 and TRBJ2-5; D remains unclear. Sequencing input: PBMCs. This clonotype originated in a woman between 35 and 50 years old in good health. Some clones in this sample may be carry-over from other donors' samples. CDR3 sequence reads: CASSHSSQETQYF. CDR3 DNA sequence: TGTGCCAGCAGTCACTCCTCCCAAGAGACCCAGTACTTC.